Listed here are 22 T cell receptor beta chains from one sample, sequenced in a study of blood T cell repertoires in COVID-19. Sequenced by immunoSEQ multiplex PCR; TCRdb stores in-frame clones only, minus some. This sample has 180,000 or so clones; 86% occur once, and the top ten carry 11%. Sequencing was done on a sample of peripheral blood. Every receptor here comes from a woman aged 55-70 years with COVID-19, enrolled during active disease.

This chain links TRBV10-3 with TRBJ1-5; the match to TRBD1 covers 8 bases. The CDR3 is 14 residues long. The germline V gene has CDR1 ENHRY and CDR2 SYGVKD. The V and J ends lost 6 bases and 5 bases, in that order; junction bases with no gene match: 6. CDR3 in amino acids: CAIRETGEDQPQHF. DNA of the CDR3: TGTGCCATCAGAGAGACAGGGGAAGATCAGCCCCAGCATTTT.

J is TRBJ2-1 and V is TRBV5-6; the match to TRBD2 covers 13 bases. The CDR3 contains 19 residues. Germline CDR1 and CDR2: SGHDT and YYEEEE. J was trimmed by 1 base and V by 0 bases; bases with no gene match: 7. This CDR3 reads CASSLARTSGSLSYNEQFF. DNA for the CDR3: TGTGCCAGCAGCTTGGCAAGGACTAGCGGGAGTTTATCCTACAATGAGCAGTTCTTC.

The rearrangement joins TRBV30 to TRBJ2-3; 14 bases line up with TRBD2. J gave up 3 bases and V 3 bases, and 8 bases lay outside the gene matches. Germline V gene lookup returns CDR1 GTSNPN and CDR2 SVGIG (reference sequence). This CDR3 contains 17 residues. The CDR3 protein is CAWSQGTSGRGTDTQYF. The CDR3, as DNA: TGTGCCTGGAGCCAGGGGACTAGCGGGAGAGGGACAGATACGCAGTATTTT.

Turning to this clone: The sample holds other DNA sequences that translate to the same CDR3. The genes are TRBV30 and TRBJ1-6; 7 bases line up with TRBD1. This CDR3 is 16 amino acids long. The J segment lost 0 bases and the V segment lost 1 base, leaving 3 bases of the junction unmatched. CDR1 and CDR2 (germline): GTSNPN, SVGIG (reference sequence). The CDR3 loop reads CAWSGQGSSYNSPLHF. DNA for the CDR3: TGTGCCTGGAGTGGACAGGGAAGCTCCTATAATTCACCCCTCCACTTT.

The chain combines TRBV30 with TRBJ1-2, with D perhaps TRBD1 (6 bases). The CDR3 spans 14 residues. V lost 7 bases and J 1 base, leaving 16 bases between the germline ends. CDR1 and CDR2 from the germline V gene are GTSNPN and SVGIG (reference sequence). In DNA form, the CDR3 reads TGTGCCTCACGGACAGCGCCCCTTAACTATGGCTACACCTTC. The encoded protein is CASRTAPLNYGYTF.

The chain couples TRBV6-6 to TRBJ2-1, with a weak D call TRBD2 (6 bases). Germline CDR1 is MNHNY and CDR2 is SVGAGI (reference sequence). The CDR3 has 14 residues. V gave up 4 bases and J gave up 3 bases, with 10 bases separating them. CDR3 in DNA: TGTGCCAGCAGTTCTGGGGACTTCTACAATGAGCAGTTCTTC. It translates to CASSSGDFYNEQFF.

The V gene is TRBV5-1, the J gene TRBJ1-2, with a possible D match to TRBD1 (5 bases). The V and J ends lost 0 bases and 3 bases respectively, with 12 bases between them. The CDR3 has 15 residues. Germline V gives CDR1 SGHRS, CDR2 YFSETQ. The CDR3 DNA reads TGCGCCAGCAGCTTGGTACTTGGGACTTACTATGGCTACACCTTC. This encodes CASSLVLGTYYGYTF. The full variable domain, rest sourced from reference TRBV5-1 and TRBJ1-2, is KAGVTQTPRYLIKTRGQQVTLSCSPISGHRSVSWYQQTPGQGLQFLFEYFSETQRNKGNFPGRFSGRQFSNSRSEMNVSTLELGDSALYLCASSLVLGTYYGYTFGSGTRLTVV.

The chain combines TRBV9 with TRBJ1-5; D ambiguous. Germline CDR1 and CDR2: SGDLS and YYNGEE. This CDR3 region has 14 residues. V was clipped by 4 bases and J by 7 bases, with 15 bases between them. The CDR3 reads CASSPAGLRQPQHF. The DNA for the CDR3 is TGTGCCAGCAGCCCGGCAGGTCTCCGGCAGCCCCAGCATTTT.

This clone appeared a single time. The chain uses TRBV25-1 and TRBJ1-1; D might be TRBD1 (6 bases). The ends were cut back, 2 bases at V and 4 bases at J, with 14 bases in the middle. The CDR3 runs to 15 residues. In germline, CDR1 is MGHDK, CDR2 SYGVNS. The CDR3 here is CASSEEGGASTEAFF. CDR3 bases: TGTGCCAGCAGTGAAGAAGGGGGGGCGAGCACTGAAGCTTTCTTT.

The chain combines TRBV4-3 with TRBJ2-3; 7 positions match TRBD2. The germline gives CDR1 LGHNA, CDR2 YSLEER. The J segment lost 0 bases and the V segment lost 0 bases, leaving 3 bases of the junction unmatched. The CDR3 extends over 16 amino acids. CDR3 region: CASSQDSGPSTDTQYF. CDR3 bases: TGCGCCAGCAGCCAAGATAGCGGGCCAAGCACAGATACGCAGTATTTT.

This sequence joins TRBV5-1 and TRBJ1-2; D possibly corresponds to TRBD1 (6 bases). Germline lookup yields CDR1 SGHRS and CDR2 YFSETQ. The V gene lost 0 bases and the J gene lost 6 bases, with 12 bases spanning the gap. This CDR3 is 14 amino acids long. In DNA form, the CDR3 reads TGCGCCAGCAGCTTGGGGGGGCGCCGGGATGGCTACACCTTC. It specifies CASSLGGRRDGYTF. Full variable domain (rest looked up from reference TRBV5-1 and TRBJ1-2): KAGVTQTPRYLIKTRGQQVTLSCSPISGHRSVSWYQQTPGQGLQFLFEYFSETQRNKGNFPGRFSGRQFSNSRSEMNVSTLELGDSALYLCASSLGGRRDGYTFGSGTRLTVV.

This chain's CDR3 is CASSPGDTQYF. The DNA for the CDR3 is TGTGCCAGCAGCCCAGGGGATACGCAGTATTTT. The gene calls are TRBV5-4 and TRBJ2-3; D is perhaps TRBD1 (5 bases). The CDR3 length is 11 residues. Trimming removed 4 bases from V and 6 bases from J, with 6 bases in between. From germline, CDR1 is SGHNT and CDR2 YYREEE (reference sequence).

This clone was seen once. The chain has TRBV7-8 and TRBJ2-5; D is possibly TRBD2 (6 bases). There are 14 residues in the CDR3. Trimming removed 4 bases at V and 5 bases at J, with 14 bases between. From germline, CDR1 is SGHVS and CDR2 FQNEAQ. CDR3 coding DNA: TGTGCCAGCAGCTCCCGGACTCGGGGGGAGACCCAGTACTTC. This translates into CASSSRTRGETQYF.

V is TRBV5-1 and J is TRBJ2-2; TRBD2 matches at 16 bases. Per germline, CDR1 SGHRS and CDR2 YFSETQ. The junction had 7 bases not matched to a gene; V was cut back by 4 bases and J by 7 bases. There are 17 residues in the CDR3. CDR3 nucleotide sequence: TGCGCCAGCAGCCCGGGACTAGCGGGAGGGCCGGACGGGGAGCTGTTTTTT. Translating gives CASSPGLAGGPDGELFF. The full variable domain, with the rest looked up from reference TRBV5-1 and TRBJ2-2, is KAGVTQTPRYLIKTRGQQVTLSCSPISGHRSVSWYQQTPGQGLQFLFEYFSETQRNKGNFPGRFSGRQFSNSRSEMNVSTLELGDSALYLCASSPGLAGGPDGELFFGEGSRLTVL.

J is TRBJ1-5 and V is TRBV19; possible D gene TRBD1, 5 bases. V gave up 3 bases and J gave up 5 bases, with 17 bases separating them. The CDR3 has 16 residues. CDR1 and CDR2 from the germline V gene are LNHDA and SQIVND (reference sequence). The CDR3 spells CASSIRAGRAYQPQHF. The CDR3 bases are TGTGCCAGTAGTATTCGGGCGGGACGCGCTTATCAGCCCCAGCATTTT.

CDR3 in amino acids: CASSILSRVSNQPQHF. CDR3 coding DNA: TGTGCCAGTAGTATACTATCCCGCGTTAGCAATCAGCCCCAGCATTTT. The chain recombines TRBV19 with TRBJ1-5; D not resolved. From germline, CDR1 is LNHDA and CDR2 SQIVND (reference sequence). The length of the CDR3 is 16 residues. Trimming removed 2 bases from V and 0 bases from J, with 11 bases in between.

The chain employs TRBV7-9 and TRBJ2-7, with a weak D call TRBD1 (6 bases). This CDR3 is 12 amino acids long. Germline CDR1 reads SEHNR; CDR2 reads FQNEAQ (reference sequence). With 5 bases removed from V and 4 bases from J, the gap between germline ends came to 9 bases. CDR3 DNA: TGTGCCAGCAGCACCGGGACATACGAGCAGTACTTC. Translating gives CASSTGTYEQYF.

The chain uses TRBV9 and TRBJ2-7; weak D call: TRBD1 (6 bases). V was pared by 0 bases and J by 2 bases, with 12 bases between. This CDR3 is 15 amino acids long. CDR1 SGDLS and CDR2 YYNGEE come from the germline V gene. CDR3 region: CASSVGVGDTYEQYF. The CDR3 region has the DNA TGTGCCAGCAGCGTAGGCGTAGGGGACACCTACGAGCAGTACTTC.

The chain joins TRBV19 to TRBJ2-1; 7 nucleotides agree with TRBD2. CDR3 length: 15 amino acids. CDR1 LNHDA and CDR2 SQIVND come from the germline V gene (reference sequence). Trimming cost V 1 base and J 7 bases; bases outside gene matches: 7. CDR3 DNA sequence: TGTGCCAGTAGTATAGCGAGCGGGACGAGTAATGAGCAGTTCTTC. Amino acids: CASSIASGTSNEQFF.

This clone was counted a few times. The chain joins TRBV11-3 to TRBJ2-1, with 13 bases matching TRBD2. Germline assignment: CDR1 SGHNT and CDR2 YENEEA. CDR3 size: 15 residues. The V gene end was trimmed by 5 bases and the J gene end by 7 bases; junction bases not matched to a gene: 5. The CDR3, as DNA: TGTGCCAGCAGCGTACTAGCGGGAGGGGGGAATGAGCAGTTCTTC. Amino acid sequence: CASSVLAGGGNEQFF. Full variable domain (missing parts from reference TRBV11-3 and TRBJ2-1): EAGVVQSPRYKIIEKKQPVAFWCNPISGHNTLYWYLQNLGQGPELLIRYENEEAVDDSQLPKDRFSAERLKGVDSTLKIQPAELGDSAVYLCASSVLAGGGNEQFFGPGTRLTVL.

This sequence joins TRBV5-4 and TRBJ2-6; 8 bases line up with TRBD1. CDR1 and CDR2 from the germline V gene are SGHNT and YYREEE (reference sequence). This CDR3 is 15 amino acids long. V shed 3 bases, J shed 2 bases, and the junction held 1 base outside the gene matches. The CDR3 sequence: CASSSGGPGANVLTF. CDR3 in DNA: TGTGCCAGCAGCTCAGGGGGCCCTGGGGCCAACGTCCTGACTTTC. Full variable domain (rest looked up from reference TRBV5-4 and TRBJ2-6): ETGVTQSPTHLIKTRGQQVTLRCSSQSGHNTVSWYQQALGQGPQFIFQYYREEENGRGNFPPRFSGLQFPNYSSELNVNALELDDSALYLCASSSGGPGANVLTFGAGSRLTVL.

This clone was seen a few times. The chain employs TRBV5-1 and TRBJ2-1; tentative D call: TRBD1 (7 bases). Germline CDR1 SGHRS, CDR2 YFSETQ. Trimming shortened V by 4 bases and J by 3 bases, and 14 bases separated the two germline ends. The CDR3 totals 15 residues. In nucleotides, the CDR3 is TGCGCCAGCAGCCCCCGACAGGGAGGCTACAATGAGCAGTTCTTC. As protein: CASSPRQGGYNEQFF. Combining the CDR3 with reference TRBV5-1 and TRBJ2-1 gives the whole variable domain KAGVTQTPRYLIKTRGQQVTLSCSPISGHRSVSWYQQTPGQGLQFLFEYFSETQRNKGNFPGRFSGRQFSNSRSEMNVSTLELGDSALYLCASSPRQGGYNEQFFGPGTRLTVL.